These 18 T cell receptor beta chains were sequenced from one sample in a study of OX40 agonist ivuxolimab in advanced cancers. Some clones are missing from TCRdb's copy, which holds only in-frame ones; the method was immunoSEQ multiplex PCR. The sample yields 69,000 or so clones, approximately 85% seen once. The sample consisted of CD4+ or CD8+ T cells sorted from blood, taken in a trial of the OX40 agonist ivuxolimab. Source of these receptors: an adult with an advanced solid tumor such as melanoma, head and neck, liver or kidney cancer.

The J gene is TRBJ2-7, the V gene TRBV15; tentatively, D is TRBD1 (5 bases). Trimming took off 0 bases at V and 3 bases at J, with 12 bases between the two ends. The germline V gene encodes CDR1 LNHNV and CDR2 YYDKDF (reference sequence). There are 15 residues in the CDR3. The CDR3 nucleotides are TGTGCCACCAGCAGAGATGGGTTGGGGCTCTACGAGCAGTACTTC. The encoded protein is CATSRDGLGLYEQYF.

This clone was observed once. The V gene is TRBV7-2, the J gene TRBJ2-3, with TRBD2 matching 7 bases. From germline, CDR1 is SGHTA and CDR2 FQGNSA. This CDR3 spans 14 amino acids. V gave up 3 bases and J gave up 1 base; unmatched junction bases: 1. CDR3 residues: CASSFTSGTDTQYF. The CDR3 nucleotides are TGTGCCAGCAGCTTTACTAGCGGCACAGATACGCAGTATTTT.

The rearrangement joins TRBV10-3 to TRBJ1-1, with 11 bases that match TRBD1. V lost 5 bases, J lost 4 bases, and 9 bases stayed unmatched. The germline V gene encodes CDR1 ENHRY and CDR2 SYGVKD. The CDR3 is 16 amino acids. This CDR3 reads CAISPGQGVASTEAFF. The CDR3, as DNA: TGTGCCATCAGTCCGGGACAGGGGGTTGCGAGCACTGAAGCTTTCTTT.

The chain carries TRBV5-4 and TRBJ2-1; a possible D gene is TRBD2 (7 bases). V shed 4 bases and J shed 0 bases, with 14 bases lying between them. This CDR3 comprises 16 residues. Germline CDR1 is SGHNT and CDR2 is YYREEE (reference sequence). The CDR3 region has the DNA TGTGCCAGCAGCCCGGGGGGCACCGTCTCCTACAATGAGCAGTTCTTC. Amino acid sequence: CASSPGGTVSYNEQFF.

V usage is TRBV7-9 and J usage is TRBJ2-2, with D unresolved. The CDR3 has 17 residues. V lost 1 base, J lost 3 bases, and 15 bases lay in between. Germline V gene sequence: CDR1 SEHNR, CDR2 FQNEAQ (reference sequence). CDR3 nucleotides: TGTGCCAGCAGCTTAGTTCATAAGGGCGGCGACACCGGGGAGCTGTTTTTT. Translation: CASSLVHKGGDTGELFF.

Regarding this clone: Compared with germline, one end of the junction differs, possibly owing to a read error. CDR3 in amino acids: CASSPRQVENAGELFF. For the CDR3, the DNA is TGTGCCAGCAGCCCACGCCAGGTAGAGAACGCCGGGGAGCTGTTTTTT. This sequence joins TRBV7-6 and TRBJ2-2; D gene ambiguous. This CDR3 spans 16 amino acids. From germline, CDR1 is SGHVS and CDR2 FNYEAQ.

This chain connects TRBV11-2 to TRBJ2-7; 7 bases are shared with TRBD2. CDR1 and CDR2 from the germline V gene are SGHAT and FQNNGV. With 4 bases clipped from V and 3 bases from J, the junction kept 0 bases outside the gene matches. There are 12 residues in the CDR3. The CDR3 nucleotides are TGTGCCAGCAGCTGGGAGGGCTACGAGCAGTACTTC. As protein: CASSWEGYEQYF.

This chain connects TRBV7-9 to TRBJ1-2, with no clear D. Germline V gene data show CDR1 as SEHNR and CDR2 as FQNEAQ (reference sequence). The CDR3 runs to 15 residues. The V end was cut by 4 bases, the J end by 8 bases, with 20 bases between. The CDR3 sequence: CASSSRGDPSEGYTF. CDR3 DNA sequence: TGTGCCAGCAGCTCTAGAGGTGACCCAAGCGAGGGCTACACCTTC.

This chain uses TRBV28 with TRBJ1-1, with TRBD1 identical over 11 bases. From germline, CDR1 is MDHEN and CDR2 SYDVKM. V trimming: 7 bases; J trimming: 6 bases; junction bases outside the gene matches: 7. This CDR3 is 14 amino acids long. CDR3 residues: CASIHGQGASEAFF. For the CDR3, the DNA is TGTGCCAGCATCCACGGACAGGGGGCTTCTGAAGCTTTCTTT.

The chain joins TRBV4-1 to TRBJ1-1, with D uncertain. The CDR3 totals 11 residues. V was pared by 0 bases and J by 10 bases, with 6 bases between. Germline lookup yields CDR1 MGHRA and CDR2 YSYEKL. This CDR3 reads CASSQEEGAFF. The CDR3 DNA sequence: TGCGCCAGCAGCCAAGAAGAGGGAGCTTTCTTT.

The V gene is TRBV7-8, the J gene TRBJ2-7; 9 bases align to TRBD1. Trimming at V came to 3 bases and at J to 3 bases, leaving 15 bases not matched to a gene. CDR1 and CDR2 (germline): SGHVS, FQNEAQ. This CDR3 comprises 18 residues. The CDR3 is CASSLGTGPNGWNYEQYF. CDR3 in DNA: TGTGCCAGCAGCTTGGGGACAGGGCCAAACGGTTGGAACTACGAGCAGTACTTC.

The V and J genes are TRBV7-3 and TRBJ2-1, with 9 positions matching TRBD1. The ends lost 4 bases at V and 1 base at J; junction bases unmatched: 2. Germline V gene sequence: CDR1 SGHTA, CDR2 FQGTGA. The CDR3 runs to 15 residues. The DNA of the CDR3 is TGTGCCAGCAGCTCCGGGACAGGGTCCTACAATGAGCAGTTCTTC. It specifies CASSSGTGSYNEQFF.

Regarding this clone: Additional DNA sequences in this sample encode the identical CDR3. CDR3 loop: CASSSGQGSYEQYF. Written as DNA, the CDR3 is TGTGCCAGCAGTTCGGGACAGGGGAGCTACGAGCAGTACTTC. The chain is built from TRBV6-5 and TRBJ2-7; 10 nucleotides match TRBD1. There are 14 residues in the CDR3. Trimming cost V 4 bases and J 3 bases; bases outside gene matches: 3. In germline, CDR1 is MNHEY, CDR2 SVGAGI.

The V gene is TRBV5-1, the J gene TRBJ2-7; TRBD1 matches 10 bases. V was pared by 3 bases and J by 5 bases, with 2 bases of the junction left unmatched. This CDR3 spans 13 amino acids. Germline-derived CDR1 and CDR2 are SGHRS and YFSETQ. This chain's CDR3 is CASSWGQGNEQYF. The DNA for the CDR3 is TGCGCCAGCAGCTGGGGACAGGGGAACGAGCAGTACTTC.

This rearrangement joins TRBV27 to TRBJ2-7; TRBD1 is a possible D gene (5 bases). This CDR3 is built from 14 residues. Trimming shortened V by 8 bases and J by 0 bases, and 14 bases separated the two germline ends. CDR1 is MNHEY and CDR2 is SMNVEV in the germline V gene (reference sequence). CDR3 DNA sequence: TGTGCCAGCGAGGACACCTTTATCTCCTACGAGCAGTACTTC. It yields the protein CASEDTFISYEQYF.

The chain has TRBV27 and TRBJ1-1; the D gene is possibly TRBD1 (6 bases). The CDR3 spans 15 residues. V lost 3 bases to trimming and J lost 1 base, with 12 bases between them. Germline values: CDR1 MNHEY, CDR2 SMNVEV (reference sequence). CDR3 loop: CASSLEGGRNTEAFF. DNA for the CDR3: TGTGCCAGCAGTTTGGAGGGGGGACGGAACACTGAAGCTTTCTTT.

CDR3 nucleotide sequence: TGTGCCAGCAGCCCAGGACGGAGGCGGGACGAGCAGTACTTC. Its translation is CASSPGRRRDEQYF. V gene TRBV27 combines with J gene TRBJ2-7; a weak D match, TRBD2 (5 bases). The germline CDR1 and CDR2 sequences are MNHEY and SMNVEV (reference sequence). V dropped 6 bases and J dropped 5 bases, with 17 bases sitting between them. This CDR3 region has 14 residues.

This sequence joins TRBV5-4 and TRBJ1-2, with D perhaps matching TRBD1 (5 bases). Germline CDR1 and CDR2: SGHNT and YYREEE (reference sequence). Trimming took 4 bases from V and 4 from J, leaving 17 bases between them. The CDR3 loop spans 15 amino acids. In DNA, the CDR3 is TGTGCCAGCAGCACCGGGGGAGGTGACCCCTATGGCTACACCTTC. It codes for CASSTGGGDPYGYTF.